The clone carrying this T cell receptor beta chain was seen repeatedly, ten times or more. Its antigen is as yet unknown. TCR cDNA, made by 5'RACE template switching, carried an added universal primer site and UMIs. TCRdb analysed the 5' RACE reads with MiXCR anew, one entry per CDR3 protein. This sample yields 150,000 to 200,000 distinct CDR3 sequences, of which approximately 6.2% are seen a single time; just under 3% belongs to the top ten. This sample was taken from a study of T cells after yellow fever vaccination. Trimming took off 2 bases at V and 5 bases at J, with 12 bases between the two ends. Looked up from germline, CDR1 is ENHRY and CDR2 is SYGVKD. The CDR3 is 15 amino acids. Regarding the study as a whole: Though weaker, the secondary response peaked faster, on day 5 versus 15. Contamination of FACS-sorted repertoires by abundant clonotypes from the bulk population could occur.

The chain is built from TRBV10-3 and TRBJ2-2; D unclear. This sequence was found in a man aged 18-30 years who received the YFV17D yellow fever vaccine. The sequencing used CD4+ T cells sorted from PBMCs, collected on the day of the first yellow fever vaccination. CDR3 amino acids: CAISEEVRKTGELFF. CDR3 DNA: TGTGCCATCAGTGAGGAGGTGCGAAAAACCGGGGAGCTGTTTTTT.